This T cell receptor beta chain appears in the sequencing data of a study of blood T cell repertoires in COVID-19. Study-level background: Sites across the United States, Italy and Spain contributed samples from acute and convalescent COVID-19. From T cells, B-cell-depleted T cells, or PBMCs came the material, which was cDNA or gDNA.

Methods used by the authors: The assay estimated nucleated cells by amplifying reference gene primers. Sequencing was performed with immunoSEQ multiplex PCR; in TCRdb, only in-frame clones are kept and a portion is missing. For V, J and clone size, that table is used; D and trimming come from the DNA. This sample has about 64,000 clones, with about 86% found just once. J gave up 4 bases and V 4 bases, and 7 bases lay outside the gene matches. Germline lookup yields CDR1 SGHRS and CDR2 YFSETQ. CDR3 length equals 14 residues. The sample comprised peripheral blood. The chain combines TRBV5-1 with TRBJ1-1; 7 bases map to TRBD1. This clonotype was sampled from a man between 40 and 49 years old with acute or convalescent COVID-19. This CDR3 reads CASSHDRARTEAFF. The DNA for the CDR3 is TGCGCCAGCAGCCATGACAGGGCGCGCACTGAAGCTTTCTTT.